A selection of T cell receptor beta chains follows, all from one sample in a study of blood T cell repertoires in COVID-19. Assay: immunoSEQ multiplex PCR; the TCRdb copy retains only in-frame clones and omits some. The sample has some 44,000 clones, nearly 90% seen once. Sequenced sample: peripheral blood. The origin of the receptors is a human donor in a cohort sampled during active COVID-19. CDR3s include the opening cysteine and the closing phenylalanine or tryptophan. A D gene is named only where the DNA matches it firmly. Clone size is stated in some rows and not others, as once, few, many or a class when expanded.

abundance	d_gene	v_gene	j_gene	CDR3aa	CDR3nt
-	TRBD1	TRBV19	TRBJ2-2	CASSMDRAGELFF	TGTGCCAGTAGTATGGACAGGGCCGGGGAGCTGTTTTTT
-	TRBD2	TRBV15	TRBJ2-5	CATSTEVAGNQETQYF	TGTGCCACCAGCACCGAGGTAGCGGGGAACCAAGAGACCCAGTACTTC
-	TRBD1	TRBV5-6	TRBJ1-4	CASNARQGRIEEKLFF	TGTGCCAGCAACGCTAGACAGGGGAGAATAGAAGAAAAACTGTTTTTT
-	TRBD1	TRBV5-4	TRBJ2-7	CASSLGQGETAQYF	TGTGCCAGCAGCTTGGGACAGGGGGAGACTGCGCAGTACTTC
-	-	TRBV4-1	TRBJ1-6	CASSPMLTDSPLHF	TGCGCCAGCAGCCCCATGTTAACGGATTCACCCCTCCACTTT
-	-	TRBV10-2	TRBJ2-5	CASNDGGMMETQYF	TGCGCCAGCAATGATGGGGGGATGATGGAGACCCAGTACTTC
once	-	TRBV5-8	TRBJ1-3	CASDTSGNTIYF	TGTGCCAGTGACACCTCTGGAAACACCATATATTTT
-	TRBD2	TRBV14	TRBJ2-2	CASSQAGTSGGPAGTGELFF	TGTGCCAGCAGCCAAGCCGGGACTAGCGGGGGGCCCGCGGGCACCGGGGAGCTGTTTTTT
-	-	TRBV19	TRBJ1-5	CASSKEGQNQPQHF	TGTGCCAGTAGTAAGGAGGGGCAGAATCAGCCCCAGCATTTT
few	-	TRBV6-5	TRBJ2-7	CASSSSAQPFYEQYF	TGTGCCAGCAGTTCCTCAGCCCAACCTTTCTACGAGCAGTACTTC
-	-	TRBV5-1	TRBJ2-7	CASSLGADPYEQYF	TGCGCCAGCAGCTTGGGGGCAGATCCCTACGAGCAGTACTTC
-	TRBD2	TRBV6-2/TRBV6-3	TRBJ2-7	CASSFSGGASYEQYF	TGTGCCAGCAGTTTTAGCGGGGGGGCCTCCTACGAGCAGTACTTC
-	TRBD2	TRBV2	TRBJ2-1	CASMRSGGASNEQFF	TGTGCCAGCATGAGGAGCGGGGGGGCCTCTAATGAGCAGTTCTTC
-	-	TRBV7-3	TRBJ1-2	CASSLRPRYGYTF	TGTGCCAGCAGCTTACGTCCTCGGTATGGCTACACCTTC
-	TRBD1	TRBV30	TRBJ1-4	CAWSHGQGTNEKLFF	TGTGCCTGGAGCCACGGACAGGGCACAAATGAAAAACTGTTTTTT
-	-	TRBV30	TRBJ1-2	CACRPTENYGYTF	TGTGCCTGTCGCCCGACAGAGAACTATGGCTACACCTTC
-	-	TRBV11-2	TRBJ2-7	CASSLASWGPYEQYF	TGTGCCAGCAGCTTAGCCTCATGGGGGCCCTACGAGCAGTACTTC
-	TRBD2	TRBV5-4	TRBJ2-3	CASSTILAGGTDTQYF	TGTGCCAGCAGCACTATCCTAGCGGGGGGCACAGATACGCAGTATTTT
-	TRBD1	TRBV7-3	TRBJ2-2	CASSLTGDSANTGELFF	TGTGCCAGCAGCTTAACGGGGGACAGCGCGAACACCGGGGAGCTGTTTTTT
-	TRBD2	TRBV30	TRBJ2-5	CAWTSGVVETQYF	TGTGCCTGGACTAGCGGGGTGGTAGAGACCCAGTACTTC
-	TRBD2	TRBV9	TRBJ2-1	CASSAAGLTYNEQFF	TGTGCCAGCAGCGCGGCGGGACTAACATACAATGAGCAGTTCTTC
-	-	TRBV7-6	TRBJ1-2	CASGGGPFLSYGYTF	TGTGCCAGCGGCGGGGGGCCCTTTTTGAGCTATGGCTACACCTTC
-	TRBD1	TRBV18	TRBJ1-1	CASSPGQIMNTEAFF	TGTGCCAGCTCACCGGGACAGATAATGAACACTGAAGCTTTCTTT
-	TRBD2	TRBV24-1	TRBJ2-2	CATSAPLGGSASTGELFF	TGTGCCACCAGTGCCCCACTGGGGGGGTCGGCAAGCACCGGGGAGCTGTTTTTT
-	TRBD2	TRBV2	TRBJ2-2	CASSEGLAGLNTGELFF	TGTGCCAGCAGTGAAGGGCTAGCGGGACTAAACACCGGGGAGCTGTTTTTT
few	TRBD1	TRBV29-1	TRBJ2-1	CSVESKGQGDEQFF	TGCAGCGTTGAATCAAAGGGACAGGGGGATGAGCAGTTCTTC
-	-	TRBV30	TRBJ2-7	CALAPSGWSGEQYF	TGTGCCTTGGCCCCATCGGGGTGGTCGGGGGAGCAGTACTTC
-	-	TRBV11-2	TRBJ2-3	CASSFSPFTQYF	TGTGCCAGCAGCTTTAGCCCTTTTACGCAGTATTTT
-	TRBD2	TRBV29-1	TRBJ2-7	CSVGTSGGRSEQYF	TGCAGCGTTGGGACTAGCGGGGGGAGAAGCGAGCAGTACTTC
-	TRBD1	TRBV27	TRBJ1-1	CASTLTGGVTEAFF	TGTGCCAGCACCCTGACAGGGGGCGTCACTGAAGCTTTCTTT
-	-	TRBV12-3/TRBV12-4	TRBJ2-7	CASSPDSYEQYF	TGTGCCAGCAGCCCTGACAGCTACGAGCAGTACTTC
-	TRBD1	TRBV3-1/TRBV3-2	TRBJ1-2	CASGQGNYGYTF	TGTGCCAGCGGACAGGGAAACTATGGCTACACCTTC
-	-	TRBV6-1	TRBJ2-7	CASSEPRGSPYEQYF	TGTGCCAGCAGTGAACCCCGGGGGTCTCCTTACGAGCAGTACTTC
-	-	TRBV19	TRBJ1-2	CASSTRQSYYGYTF	TGTGCCAGTAGTACCCGACAGTCTTACTATGGCTACACCTTC
-	TRBD1	TRBV6-5	TRBJ1-2	CASRLGTGGKNGYTF	TGTGCCAGCAGACTTGGGACAGGGGGCAAAAACGGCTACACCTTC
-	TRBD2	TRBV7-9	TRBJ2-1	CASNPSGGVYNEQFF	TGTGCCAGCAATCCAAGCGGGGGGGTTTACAATGAGCAGTTCTTC
-	-	TRBV30	TRBJ1-5	CAWDRNNQPQHF	TGTGCCTGGGACAGAAACAATCAGCCCCAGCATTTT
-	-	TRBV29-1	TRBJ2-3	CSVELTSTDTQYF	TGCAGCGTTGAGTTGACTAGCACAGATACGCAGTATTTT
-	-	TRBV7-3	TRBJ1-1	CASKPGHQNTEAFF	TGTGCCAGCAAACCGGGACACCAGAACACTGAAGCTTTCTTT
-	-	TRBV19	TRBJ1-2	CASSKSGNYGYTF	TGTGCCAGTAGTAAGTCAGGAAACTATGGCTACACCTTC
-	TRBD2	TRBV4-1	TRBJ2-7	CASSQNPGGDHYEQYF	TGCGCCAGCAGCCAAAATCCCGGGGGGGATCACTACGAGCAGTACTTC
-	-	TRBV13	TRBJ1-5	CASSLRSSNQPQHF	TGTGCCAGCAGCTTAAGGAGTAGCAATCAGCCCCAGCATTTT
-	-	TRBV18	TRBJ1-6	CASSPGGVNSPLHF	TGTGCCAGCTCACCAGGGGGCGTTAATTCACCCCTCCACTTT
-	-	TRBV7-9	TRBJ2-1	CASSPDSDNEQFF	TGTGCCAGCAGCCCAGACAGCGACAATGAGCAGTTCTTC
-	TRBD1	TRBV19	TRBJ2-2	CASSPSGQGLSGELFF	TGTGCCAGTAGTCCGTCTGGACAGGGTTTGTCCGGGGAGCTGTTTTTT
-	TRBD1	TRBV27	TRBJ1-6	CASKTGGWSPLHF	TGTGCCAGCAAAACAGGGGGATGGTCACCCCTCCACTTT
-	-	TRBV19	TRBJ2-6	CASTRGGSGANVLTF	TGTGCCAGTACCAGGGGAGGGTCTGGGGCCAACGTCCTGACTTTC
-	TRBD1	TRBV7-9	TRBJ2-1	CASSDDRAMSYNEQFF	TGTGCCAGCAGCGATGACAGGGCGATGTCCTACAATGAGCAGTTCTTC
-	-	TRBV6-1	TRBJ2-7	CASSEDGGVPYEQYF	TGTGCCAGCAGTGAAGACGGAGGGGTTCCCTACGAGCAGTACTTC
-	-	TRBV30	TRBJ1-1	CAWSVQSNTEAFF	TGTGCCTGGAGTGTACAGTCGAACACTGAAGCTTTCTTT
few	TRBD2	TRBV7-8	TRBJ2-7	CASPSTLAVAYEQYF	TGTGCCAGCCCCTCAACTCTAGCGGTTGCCTACGAGCAGTACTTC
-	-	TRBV2	TRBJ1-1	CASSNRERVTEAFF	TGTGCCAGCAGTAACAGGGAGAGAGTCACTGAAGCTTTCTTT
-	TRBD1	TRBV6-5	TRBJ1-2	CASISDRGLYGYTF	TGTGCCAGCATTTCGGACAGGGGGCTCTATGGCTACACCTTC
once	-	TRBV6-6	TRBJ1-3	CASSYGSSGNTIYF	TGTGCCAGCAGTTACGGGAGCTCTGGAAACACCATATATTTT
-	TRBD1	TRBV2	TRBJ2-7	CASSWTGTFNEQYF	TGTGCCAGCAGCTGGACAGGGACTTTCAACGAGCAGTACTTC
-	-	TRBV6-1	TRBJ2-7	CASSETGYYEQYF	TGTGCCAGCAGTGAAACAGGGTACTACGAGCAGTACTTC
-	-	TRBV12-5	TRBJ1-5	CASGLNSNQPQHF	TGTGCTAGTGGCTTAAATAGCAATCAGCCCCAGCATTTT